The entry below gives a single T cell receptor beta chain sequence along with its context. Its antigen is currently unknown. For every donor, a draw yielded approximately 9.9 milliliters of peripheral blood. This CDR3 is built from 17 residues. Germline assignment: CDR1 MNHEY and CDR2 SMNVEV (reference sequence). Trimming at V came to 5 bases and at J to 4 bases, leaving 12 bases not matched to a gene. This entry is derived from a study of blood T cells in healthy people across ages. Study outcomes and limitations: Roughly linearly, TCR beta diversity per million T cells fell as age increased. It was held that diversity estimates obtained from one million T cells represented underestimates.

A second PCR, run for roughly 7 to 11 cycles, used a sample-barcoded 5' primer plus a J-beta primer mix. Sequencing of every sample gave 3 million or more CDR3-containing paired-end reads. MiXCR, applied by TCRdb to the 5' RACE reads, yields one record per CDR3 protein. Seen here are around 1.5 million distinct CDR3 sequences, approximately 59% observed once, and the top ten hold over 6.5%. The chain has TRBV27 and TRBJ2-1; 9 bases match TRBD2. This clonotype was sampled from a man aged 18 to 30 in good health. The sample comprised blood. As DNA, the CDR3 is TGTGCCAGCAGTCCTAAACCGGGACTAGCCTTATACAATGAGCAGTTCTTC. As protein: CASSPKPGLALYNEQFF.